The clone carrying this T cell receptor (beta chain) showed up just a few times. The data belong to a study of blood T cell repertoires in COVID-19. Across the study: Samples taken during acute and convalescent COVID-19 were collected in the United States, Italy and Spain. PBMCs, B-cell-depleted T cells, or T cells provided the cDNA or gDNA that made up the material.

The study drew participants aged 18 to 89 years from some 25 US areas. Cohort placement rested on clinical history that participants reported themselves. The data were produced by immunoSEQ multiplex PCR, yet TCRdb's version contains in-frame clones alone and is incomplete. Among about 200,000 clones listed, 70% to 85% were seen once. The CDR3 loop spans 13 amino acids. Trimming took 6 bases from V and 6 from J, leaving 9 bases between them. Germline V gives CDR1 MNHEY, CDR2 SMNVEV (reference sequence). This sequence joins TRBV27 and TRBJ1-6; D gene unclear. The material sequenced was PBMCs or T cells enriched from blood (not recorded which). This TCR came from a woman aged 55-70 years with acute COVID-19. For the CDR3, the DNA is TGTGCCAGCAGGGTAGTCATTAATTCACCCCTCCACTTT. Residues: CASRVVINSPLHF.